What follows describes a single TCR beta chain. Produced via immunoSEQ multiplex PCR; TCRdb's table is partial and in-frame only. Seen here are tens of thousands of clones, about 85% observed once, and the top ten hold 12%. Deletions cut 3 bases from V and 5 bases from J, with 14 bases between. CDR1 and CDR2 from the germline V gene are SGHRS and YFSETQ. The CDR3 is 15 amino acids. The data were taken from a study of blood T cell repertoires in COVID-19. Study-level background: The samples span acute and convalescent COVID-19 from the United States, Italy and Spain. PBMCs, B-cell-depleted T cells, or T cells provided the cDNA or gDNA that made up the material.

The sample taken for sequencing was peripheral blood. The receptor's source is a human donor in a cohort sampled during active COVID-19. This chain joins TRBV5-1 and TRBJ2-2, with a weak D call TRBD2 (6 bases). Written as DNA, the CDR3 is TGCGCCAGCAGCTCGCAGGGAGCGGGTACCGGGGAGCTGTTTTTT. Translating it yields CASSSQGAGTGELFF.